The clone carrying this T cell receptor beta chain occurred a few times. Its specificity is not known. Unique molecular identifiers were incorporated into the prepared TCRbeta library. One entry per CDR3 protein, called by TCRdb with MiXCR from the PCR reads. The sample lists 250,000 to 400,000 distinct CDR3 sequences, approximately 23% seen once, with approximately 9.9% in the top ten. The data originate from a study of T-cell reconstitution after alpha-beta-depleted transplantation in children. The study's findings and limits: Surviving recipient T cells and thymic progenitors produced the high day-60 TCRbeta diversity seen in some patients. By about two months after transplant, alpha-beta T cells reportedly arose from several hundred graft clones that had expanded. T-cell numbers and diversity one year post-transplant derived largely from freshly generated T cells.

Sequencing was performed on PBMCs, mostly from graft donor cells, taken 180 days after TCRalphabeta/CD19-depleted stem cell transplant. The source of this sequence is a male patient between 10 and 17 years old who had a stem cell transplant for acute lymphoblastic leukemia, so the T cells may come from the graft donor.

CDR3 in amino acids: CASSFRGRTYTF. The CDR3 DNA reads TGTGCCAGCAGTTTTCGCGGCAGAACCTACACCTTC. The chain is built from TRBV12-3 or TRBV12-4 and TRBJ1-2; D unclear. The V and J ends lost 3 bases and 10 bases respectively, with 12 bases between them. The CDR3 runs 12 residues.